Following are 8 T cell receptor beta chains from one sample sequenced in a study of shared clonotypes between healthy human individuals. Here immunoSEQ multiplex PCR was the method, and the copy in TCRdb shows in-frame clones only, minus some. In the table there are over 750,000 clones, 90% to 97% of which are singletons. The naive CD8 subset, CD45RO-negative cells positively selected for CCR7, excluded terminally differentiated effector memory CD45RA+ cells. The sequenced material came from naive CD8+ T cells sorted from blood. These receptors came from a man aged 25-40 years in good health.

The rearrangement joins TRBV2 to TRBJ2-3; D might be TRBD1 or TRBD2, each matching 5 bases. Trimming took off 6 bases at V and 0 bases at J, with 10 bases between the two ends. This CDR3 has 14 residues. Per the germline V gene, CDR1 is SNHLY and CDR2 is FYNNEI. CDR3 residues: CASSEGPSTDTQYF. CDR3 nucleotide sequence: TGTGCCAGCAGCGAGGGACCCAGCACAGATACGCAGTATTTT.

The V call is TRBV7-9, the J call TRBJ1-2, with D uncertain. Germline V gives CDR1 SEHNR, CDR2 FQNEAQ (reference sequence). The V end was cut by 5 bases, the J end by 8 bases, with 15 bases between. This CDR3 spans 13 amino acids. For the CDR3, the DNA is TGTGCCAGCAGCAGCTTGGTAAGGTTAGGCTACACCTTC. Translation gives CASSSLVRLGYTF.

The rearrangement links TRBV28 to TRBJ2-5; 8 positions agree with TRBD1. The germline CDR1 and CDR2 sequences are MDHEN and SYDVKM. The CDR3 is 15 amino acids. J gave up 4 bases and V 5 bases, and 9 bases lay outside the gene matches. CDR3 sequence (DNA): TGTGCCAGCAGTCAGGCGCAGGGGGCAAGAGAGACCCAGTACTTC. It codes for CASSQAQGARETQYF.

This rearrangement joins TRBV30 to TRBJ2-7; D may be TRBD1 (5 bases). The CDR3 has 12 amino acids. Trimming left V 2 bases short and J 5 bases short, with 10 bases between. Germline values: CDR1 GTSNPN, CDR2 SVGIG (reference sequence). The chain's CDR3 is CAWSQQGHEQYF. Here the CDR3 DNA reads TGTGCCTGGAGTCAGCAGGGCCACGAGCAGTACTTC. Full variable domain (remainder filled in from reference TRBV30 and TRBJ2-7): SQTIHQWPATLVQPVGSPLSLECTVEGTSNPNLYWYRQAAGRGLQLLFYSVGIGQISSEVPQNLSASRPQDRQFILSSKKLLLSDSGFYLCAWSQQGHEQYFGPGTRLTVT.

The chain has TRBV29-1 and TRBJ2-1; D ambiguous. This CDR3 has 12 amino acids. V gave up 4 bases and J gave up 6 bases, with 10 bases separating them. Germline V CDR1 and CDR2: SQVTM, ANQGSEA. The CDR3 DNA reads as TGCAGCGTTGGGCCGCCCGGCAATGAGCAGTTCTTC. Its protein product is CSVGPPGNEQFF.

This chain uses TRBV6-1 with TRBJ1-3, with D possibly matching TRBD1 (5 bases). V was trimmed by 1 base and J by 4 bases, leaving 11 bases between them. CDR1 is MNHNS and CDR2 is SASEGT in the germline V gene. The CDR3 contains 15 residues. CDR3 residues: CASSEVGTIGNTIYF. The CDR3 nucleotides read TGTGCCAGCAGTGAAGTGGGGACGATCGGAAACACCATATATTTT.

On this clone itself: This same CDR3 is encoded by further DNA sequences in the sample. The chain recombines TRBV13 with TRBJ2-7; D gene unclear. Trimming shortened V by 0 bases and J by 4 bases, and 4 bases separated the two germline ends. Germline CDR1 and CDR2: PRHDT and FYEKMQ (reference sequence). This CDR3 spans 12 amino acids. DNA of the CDR3: TGTGCCAGCAGCTTAGGACGGTACGAGCAGTACTTC. This translates into CASSLGRYEQYF.

Comment on this clone: Other DNA sequences from this sample encode an identical CDR3 as well. The rearrangement joins TRBV28 to TRBJ1-2, with 7 bases aligning to TRBD1. Germline lookup yields CDR1 MDHEN and CDR2 SYDVKM. The CDR3 is made up of 14 amino acids. J lost 8 bases, V lost 2 bases, and 8 bases had no gene match. Here the CDR3 DNA reads TGTGCCAGCAGTTTAGAGGGGGCGGGTTTGGGCTACACCTTC. This sequence encodes CASSLEGAGLGYTF.